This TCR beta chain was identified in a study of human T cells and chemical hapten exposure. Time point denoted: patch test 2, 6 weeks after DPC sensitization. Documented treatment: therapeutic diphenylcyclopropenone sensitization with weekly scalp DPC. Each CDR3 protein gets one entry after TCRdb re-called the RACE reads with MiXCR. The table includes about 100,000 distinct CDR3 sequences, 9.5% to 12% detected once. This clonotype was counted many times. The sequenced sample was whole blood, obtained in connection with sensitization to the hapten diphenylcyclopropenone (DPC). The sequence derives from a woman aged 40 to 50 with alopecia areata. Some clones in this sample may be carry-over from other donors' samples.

CDR3 in DNA: TGTGCCAGCTCACCAATGGCAGGGAATGGCTACACCTTC. This translates into CASSPMAGNGYTF. The chain couples TRBV18 to TRBJ1-2; possible D gene TRBD1, 5 bases. CDR3 length: 13 residues. Germline CDR1 and CDR2: KGHSH and LQKENI. V was trimmed by 2 bases and J by 6 bases, leaving 10 bases between them.